The rows below give T cell receptor delta chains drawn from one sample of a study of gamma-delta T cells after stem cell transplantation. TCRdb reprocessed the RT-PCR reads using CATT. The data contain a few thousand delta-chain clones, 3% of them singletons. The sequenced sample was gamma-delta T cells. Receptors were obtained from a human donor. It is not recorded whose cells these are; they may come from a transplant donor. CDR3s include the opening cysteine and the closing phenylalanine or tryptophan. Each record gives: J gene, V gene, D gene, CDR3 protein. A D gene is named only where the DNA matches it firmly.

TRDJ1 TRDV2 TRDD3 CACDGVGDIDDKLIF
TRDJ1 TRDV1 TRDD3 CALGEIPYSYWGIRGVSTDKLIF
TRDJ1 TRDV2 TRDD3 CACDNLLLGGSADKLIF
TRDJ1 TRDV2 TRDD3 CACDPLLGYTDKLIF
TRDJ1 TRDV2 TRDD3 CARVELGDTTDKLIF
TRDJ1 TRDV2 NA CACDTLHTDKLIF
TRDJ1 TRDV2 NA CACDRLGVTDKLIF
TRDJ1 TRDV2 TRDD3 CACDVLGIPSTDKLIF
TRDJ1 TRDV2 TRDD3 CACDTVQGDVLEYTDKLIF
TRDJ1 TRDV2 TRDD3 CACDPILGDTPNKLIF
TRDJ1 TRDV2 TRDD3 CACDMLGDTSDKLIF
TRDJ1 TRDV2 TRDD3 CACDSVLGDTKGLIF
TRDJ1 TRDV3 NA CALGASYPSWPLDDDKLIF
TRDJ1 TRDV2 TRDD3 CACDAVLGATLGTDKLIF
TRDJ1 TRDV2 TRDD3 CACDPLDLPGGYHTDKLIF
TRDJ1 TRDV2 TRDD3 CACDTVGTGGYKLIF
TRDJ1 TRDV2 TRDD3 CACDPLRLGDKYTDKLIF
TRDJ1 TRDV2 TRDD3 CACDTLFTGGYDTDKLIF
TRDJ1 TRDV2 TRDD3 CACDHIRGDTRVYTDKLIF
TRDJ1 TRDV2 TRDD3 CACDSVGGYTDKLIF
TRDJ1 TRDV2 TRDD3 CACDAVSGGYSTDKLIF
TRDJ1 TRDV2 TRDD3 CACDVLGDIEGPQYTDKLIF
TRDJ1 TRDV2 TRDD3 CACDTVGLGERGADKLIF
TRDJ3 TRDV2 NA CACDTAGISSWDTRQMFF
TRDJ3 TRDV2 TRDD3 CACDTLGDTSWDTRQMFF
TRDJ1 TRDV2 TRDD3 CACDTLTGGSLYTDKLIF
TRDJ1 TRDV2 TRDD3 CACDLLMGDTGTDKLIF
TRDJ1 TRDV2 TRDD3 CACDTLTTGGYGGKLIF
TRDJ3 TRDV2 NA CACDSVLDGISWDTQQMFF
TRDJ1 TRDV2 TRDD3 CACDSLTGGYETDKLIF
TRDJ1 TRDV3 TRDD3 CAFSPPWGISDKLIF
TRDJ1 TRDV1 NA CALGNFGGGADKLIF
TRDJ1 TRDV2 TRDD3 CACDPVPGDTGYADKLIF
TRDJ1 TRDV2 NA CACGTLRADTDKLIF